This T cell receptor (beta chain) derives from a study of early T cells in non-severe SARS-CoV-2 infection. Study-wide results and caveats: VDJdb matching favored anti-spike CD8 responses, missing private and CD4 specificities.

The V and J ends lost 3 bases and 8 bases, in that order; junction bases with no gene match: 6. Germline CDR1 MDHEN, CDR2 SYDVKM. The CDR3 is 14 amino acids. As regards this clonotype: Its cognate antigen is unknown.

Unique molecular identifiers (one per individual cDNA molecule) were attached. Using its own MiXCR run on the 5' RACE reads, TCRdb lists one record per CDR3 protein. This table has 65,000 to 70,000 distinct CDR3 sequences, 11% appearing once. Sequenced material: whole blood. The receptor was derived from an adult who was a healthcare worker with PCR-confirmed SARS-CoV-2 infection or an uninfected control (not recorded which). The chain joins TRBV28 to TRBJ1-4; TRBD1 aligns across 7 bases. For the CDR3, the DNA is TGTGCCAGCAGTTTGACAGGGCCCGGCGAAAAACTGTTTTTT. Translation: CASSLTGPGEKLFF.